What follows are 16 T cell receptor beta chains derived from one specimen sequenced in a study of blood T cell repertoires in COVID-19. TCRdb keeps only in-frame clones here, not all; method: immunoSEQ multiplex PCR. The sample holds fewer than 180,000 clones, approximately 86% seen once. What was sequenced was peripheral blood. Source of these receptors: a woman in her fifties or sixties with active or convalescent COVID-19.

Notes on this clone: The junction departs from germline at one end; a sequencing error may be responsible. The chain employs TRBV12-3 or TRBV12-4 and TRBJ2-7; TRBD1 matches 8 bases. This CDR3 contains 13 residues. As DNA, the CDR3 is TGTGCCAGCAGCCTTACAGGGGGATACGGGCAGTACTTC. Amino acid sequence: CASSLTGGYGQYF.

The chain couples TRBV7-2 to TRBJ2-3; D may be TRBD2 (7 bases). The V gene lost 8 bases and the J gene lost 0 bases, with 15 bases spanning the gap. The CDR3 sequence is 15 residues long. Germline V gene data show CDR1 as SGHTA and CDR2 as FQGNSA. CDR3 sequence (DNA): TGTGCCAGCTCGGGGGGCCGATCGAGCACAGATACGCAGTATTTT. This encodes CASSGGRSSTDTQYF.

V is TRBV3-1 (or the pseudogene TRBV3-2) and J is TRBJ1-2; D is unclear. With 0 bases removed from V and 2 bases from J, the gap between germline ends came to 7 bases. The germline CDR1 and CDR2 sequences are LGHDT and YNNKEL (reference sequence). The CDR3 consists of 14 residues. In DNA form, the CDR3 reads TGTGCCAGCAGCCAAGAGGGAGTGAACTATGGCTACACCTTC. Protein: CASSQEGVNYGYTF.

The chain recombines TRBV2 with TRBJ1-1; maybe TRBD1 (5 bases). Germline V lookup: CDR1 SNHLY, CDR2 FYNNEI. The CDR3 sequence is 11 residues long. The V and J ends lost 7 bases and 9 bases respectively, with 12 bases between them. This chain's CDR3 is CASNKQVQAFF. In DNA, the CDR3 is TGTGCCAGCAATAAACAGGTCCAAGCTTTCTTT.

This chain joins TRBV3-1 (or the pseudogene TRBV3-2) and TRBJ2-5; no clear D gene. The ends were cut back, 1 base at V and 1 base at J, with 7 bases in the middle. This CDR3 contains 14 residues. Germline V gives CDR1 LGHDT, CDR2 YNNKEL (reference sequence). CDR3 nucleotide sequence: TGTGCCAGCAGCCAAGGTACAGTCCAAGAGACCCAGTACTTC. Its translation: CASSQGTVQETQYF.

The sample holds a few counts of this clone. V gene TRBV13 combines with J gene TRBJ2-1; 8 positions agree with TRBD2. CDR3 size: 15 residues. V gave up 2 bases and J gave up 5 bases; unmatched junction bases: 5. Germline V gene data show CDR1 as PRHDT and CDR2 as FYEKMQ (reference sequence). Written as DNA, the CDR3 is TGTGCCAGCAGCTTATGGCGGGGGGCCCACAATGAGCAGTTCTTC. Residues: CASSLWRGAHNEQFF.

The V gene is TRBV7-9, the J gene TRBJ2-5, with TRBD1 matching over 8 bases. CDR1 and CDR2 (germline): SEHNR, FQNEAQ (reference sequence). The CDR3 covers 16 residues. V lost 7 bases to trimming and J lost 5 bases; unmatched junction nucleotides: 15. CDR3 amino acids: CASTRLGAGGLETQYF. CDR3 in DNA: TGTGCCAGCACCCGTTTGGGAGCAGGGGGCCTCGAGACCCAGTACTTC. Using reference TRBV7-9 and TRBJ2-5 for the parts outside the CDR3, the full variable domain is DTGVSQNPRHKITKRGQNVTFRCDPISEHNRLYWYRQTLGQGPEFLTYFQNEAQLEKSRLLSDRFSAERPKGSFSTLEIQRTEQGDSAMYLCASTRLGAGGLETQYFGPGTRLLVL.

The CDR3 loop is CASSFDTGEANQPQHF. In nucleotides, the CDR3 is TGTGCCAGCAGCTTTGACACAGGAGAGGCCAATCAGCCCCAGCATTTT. J is TRBJ1-5 and V is TRBV7-9; tentative D call: TRBD1 (5 bases). The germline V and J ends were trimmed by 3 bases and 3 bases, with 15 bases remaining between them. CDR1 and CDR2 from the germline V gene are SEHNR and FQNEAQ (reference sequence). CDR3 length equals 16 residues.

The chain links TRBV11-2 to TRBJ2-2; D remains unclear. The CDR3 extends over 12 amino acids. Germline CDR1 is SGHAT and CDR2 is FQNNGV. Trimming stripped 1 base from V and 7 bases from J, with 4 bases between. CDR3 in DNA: TGTGCCAGCAGCTTAGCGGGCGGGGAGCTGTTTTTT. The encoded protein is CASSLAGGELFF. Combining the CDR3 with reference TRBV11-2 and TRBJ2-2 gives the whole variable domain EAGVAQSPRYKIIEKRQSVAFWCNPISGHATLYWYQQILGQGPKLLIQFQNNGVVDDSQLPKDRFSAERLKGVDSTLKIQPAKLEDSAVYLCASSLAGGELFFGEGSRLTVL.

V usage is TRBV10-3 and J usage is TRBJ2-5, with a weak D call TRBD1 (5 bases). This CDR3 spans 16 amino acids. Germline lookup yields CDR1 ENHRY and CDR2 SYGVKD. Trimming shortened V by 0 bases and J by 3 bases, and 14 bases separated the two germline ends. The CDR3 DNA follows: TGTGCCATCAGTGAGTCGTATGGGCAGGGCGAAGAGACCCAGTACTTC. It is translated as CAISESYGQGEETQYF.

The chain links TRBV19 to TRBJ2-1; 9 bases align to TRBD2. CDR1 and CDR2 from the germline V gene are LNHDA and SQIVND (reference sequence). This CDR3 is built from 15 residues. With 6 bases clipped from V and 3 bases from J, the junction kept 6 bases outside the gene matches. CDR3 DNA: TGTGCCAGTAGGAAGAGCGGGGGGAACTACAATGAGCAGTTCTTC. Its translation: CASRKSGGNYNEQFF.

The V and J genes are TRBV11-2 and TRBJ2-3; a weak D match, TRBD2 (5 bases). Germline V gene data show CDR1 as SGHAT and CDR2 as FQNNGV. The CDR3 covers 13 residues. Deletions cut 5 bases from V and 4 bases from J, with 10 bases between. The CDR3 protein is CASSGGGSDTQYF. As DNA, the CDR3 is TGTGCCAGCAGCGGCGGAGGTTCAGATACGCAGTATTTT.

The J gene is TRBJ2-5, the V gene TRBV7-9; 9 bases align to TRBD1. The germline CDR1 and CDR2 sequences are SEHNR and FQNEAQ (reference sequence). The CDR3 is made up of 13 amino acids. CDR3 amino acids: CGGTGTGLETQYF. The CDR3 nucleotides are TGTGGAGGGACGGGGACAGGGTTAGAGACCCAGTACTTC.

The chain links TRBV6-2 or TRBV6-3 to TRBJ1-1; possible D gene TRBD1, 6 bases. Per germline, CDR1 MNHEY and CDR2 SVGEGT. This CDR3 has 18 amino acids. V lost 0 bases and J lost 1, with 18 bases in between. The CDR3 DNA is TGTGCCAGCAGTTACTCCGTAGGGCAGGGGAGTTGGAACACTGAAGCTTTCTTT. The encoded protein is CASSYSVGQGSWNTEAFF.

CDR3 sequence reads: CASSFATGVNTEAFF. CDR3 nucleotide sequence: TGCGCCAGCAGCTTCGCAACAGGGGTGAACACTGAAGCTTTCTTT. V usage is TRBV5-1 and J usage is TRBJ1-1; TRBD1 matches at 7 bases. The CDR3 extends over 15 amino acids. J gave up 0 bases and V 2 bases, and 4 bases lay outside the gene matches. Germline CDR1 reads SGHRS; CDR2 reads YFSETQ.

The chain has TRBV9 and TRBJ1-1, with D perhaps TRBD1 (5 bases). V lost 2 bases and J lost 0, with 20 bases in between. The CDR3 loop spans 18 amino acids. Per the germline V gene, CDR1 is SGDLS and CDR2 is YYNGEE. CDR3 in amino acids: CASSVPPGGRSMNTEAFF. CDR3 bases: TGTGCCAGCAGCGTCCCGCCCGGGGGTCGAAGCATGAACACTGAAGCTTTCTTT. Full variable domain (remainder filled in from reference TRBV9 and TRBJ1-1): DSGVTQTPKHLITATGQRVTLRCSPRSGDLSVYWYQQSLDQGLQFLIQYYNGEERAKGNILERFSAQQFPDLHSELNLSSLELGDSALYFCASSVPPGGRSMNTEAFFGQGTRLTVV.